What follows are 28 T cell receptor beta chains derived from one specimen sequenced in a study of T-cell memory formation after mild COVID-19. TCRdb itself ran the 5' RACE reads through MiXCR, one entry per CDR3 protein. The profile shows roughly 130,000 distinct CDR3 sequences, approximately 16% of them singletons. The sequenced sample consisted of PBMCs or a T cell subset sorted from them (not recorded which). The origin of the receptors is an adult woman who had mild COVID-19 (a few samples of this study predate the infection). Cell type and time point are not known.

V is TRBV18 and J is TRBJ2-3; a weak D match, TRBD1 (5 bases). This CDR3 has 16 residues. Trimming shortened V by 3 bases and J by 0 bases, and 13 bases separated the two germline ends. Germline-derived CDR1 and CDR2 are KGHSH and LQKENI. The CDR3 DNA sequence: TGTGCCAGCTCACCCACCCAGGGAACTAGCACAGATACGCAGTATTTT. This codes for CASSPTQGTSTDTQYF.

The V call is TRBV28, the J call TRBJ2-3; 11 bases are shared with TRBD2. The germline CDR1 and CDR2 sequences are MDHEN and SYDVKM. Trimming removed 5 bases from V and 6 bases from J; junction bases left unmatched: 13. The CDR3 is 17 residues long. The CDR3, as DNA: TGTGCCAGCAGTCCCCCCTCATTAGCGGGAGGGGTCGATACGCAGTATTTT. The encoded protein is CASSPPSLAGGVDTQYF.

This clonotype was observed a handful of times. The junction departs from germline at one end; a sequencing error may be responsible. V usage is TRBV4-3 and J usage is TRBJ2-1; 7 bases fit TRBD2. Germline V gives CDR1 LGHNA, CDR2 YSLEER. CDR3 length: 16 amino acids. Written as DNA, the CDR3 is TGCGCCAGCAGCCAAGGTTGGCGGGGGTCCTTCAATGAGCAGTTCTTC. This translates into CASSQGWRGSFNEQFF.

The sample holds many counts of this clonotype. CDR3 in amino acids: CASSLGPFGEQYF. The CDR3 nucleotides read TGTGCCAGCAGTTTGGGGCCCTTCGGCGAGCAGTACTTC. The chain links TRBV12-3 or TRBV12-4 to TRBJ2-7, with D tentatively TRBD1 (5 bases). Trimming pared 3 bases from V and 6 bases from J, leaving 12 bases between. The CDR3 runs 13 residues.

The chain is built from TRBV5-1 and TRBJ2-5; 8 bases are shared with TRBD2. Germline V gene sequence: CDR1 SGHRS, CDR2 YFSETQ. The V and J ends lost 0 bases and 1 base, in that order; junction bases with no gene match: 5. The CDR3 extends over 16 amino acids. For the CDR3, the DNA is TGCGCCAGCAGCTTGGATCCTACTAGCGGCCAAGAGACCCAGTACTTC. It translates to CASSLDPTSGQETQYF.

Only a few counts were recorded for this clonotype. V is TRBV30 and J is TRBJ1-1; D is perhaps TRBD1 (6 bases). CDR1 and CDR2 (germline): GTSNPN, SVGIG (reference sequence). Trimming stripped 0 bases from V and 5 bases from J, with 7 bases between. The CDR3 covers 12 residues. This CDR3 reads CAWSVRGTEAFF. In DNA form, the CDR3 reads TGTGCCTGGAGTGTTAGGGGGACTGAAGCTTTCTTT.

In its sample, this clonotype was seen a few times. The V gene is TRBV18, the J gene TRBJ2-7; D ambiguous. CDR3 length: 13 amino acids. V was clipped by 2 bases and J by 4 bases, with 9 bases between them. Germline lookup yields CDR1 KGHSH and CDR2 LQKENI. The CDR3 is CASSPGNGYEQYF. The CDR3 DNA follows: TGTGCCAGCTCACCAGGGAATGGGTACGAGCAGTACTTC. Full variable domain (remainder filled in from reference TRBV18 and TRBJ2-7): NAGVMQNPRHLVRRRGQEARLRCSPMKGHSHVYWYRQLPEEGLKFMVYLQKENIIDESGMPKERFSAEFPKEGPSILRIQQVVRGDSAAYFCASSPGNGYEQYFGPGTRLTVT.

J is TRBJ2-7 and V is TRBV9, with D perhaps TRBD2 (5 bases). V lost 1 base and J 3 bases, leaving 20 bases between the germline ends. Germline V gene lookup returns CDR1 SGDLS and CDR2 YYNGEE. This CDR3 is 17 amino acids long. The CDR3 is CASSVPPAAPRDYEQYF. Here the CDR3 DNA reads TGTGCCAGCAGCGTACCCCCGGCCGCACCTCGGGACTACGAGCAGTACTTC.

In its sample, this clonotype was seen a few times. The chain couples TRBV7-8 to TRBJ2-7; D unresolved. Germline V gene data show CDR1 as SGHVS and CDR2 as FQNEAQ. Trimming pared 1 base from V and 1 base from J, leaving 14 bases between. The CDR3 loop spans 16 amino acids. In DNA, the CDR3 is TGTGCCAGCAGCTTAGTCGACGGACCGGAATCCTACGAGCAGTACTTC. It specifies CASSLVDGPESYEQYF.

This clonotype has more than one count but fewer than ten. This chain connects TRBV29-1 to TRBJ2-5; 9 positions match TRBD2. CDR3 length: 17 residues. CDR1 is SQVTM and CDR2 is ANQGSEA in the germline V gene. V trimming: 3 bases; J trimming: 1 base; junction bases outside the gene matches: 12. The CDR3 coding sequence is TGCAGCGTTGAGAGAGCGCCTAGCGGGATGGCCCAAGAGACCCAGTACTTC. Protein sequence: CSVERAPSGMAQETQYF.

This clonotype has just one count. This chain links TRBV4-1 with TRBJ2-3, with a possible D match to TRBD1 (5 bases). The germline V gene encodes CDR1 MGHRA and CDR2 YSYEKL. The V end was cut by 1 base, the J end by 2 bases, with 19 bases between. The CDR3 covers 18 residues. This chain's CDR3 is CASSQVVQTAFSTDTQYF. In nucleotides, the CDR3 is TGCGCCAGCAGCCAAGTCGTACAGACAGCGTTCTCCACAGATACGCAGTATTTT.

The chain is built from TRBV30 and TRBJ1-2; 8 nucleotides line up with TRBD1. The CDR3 runs to 14 residues. In germline, CDR1 is GTSNPN, CDR2 SVGIG (reference sequence). The junction had 3 bases not matched to a gene; V was cut back by 3 bases and J by 0 bases. The CDR3 is CAWRQGAANYGYTF. The CDR3, as DNA: TGTGCCTGGAGGCAGGGGGCGGCTAACTATGGCTACACCTTC.

This clonotype occurred a few times. The chain has TRBV12-3 or TRBV12-4 and TRBJ2-1; D unresolved. Trimming stripped 4 bases from V and 7 bases from J, with 8 bases between. This CDR3 comprises 12 residues. In nucleotides, the CDR3 is TGTGCCAGCAGTTACGGCTCAAATGAGCAGTTCTTC. Amino acids: CASSYGSNEQFF.

The table lists this clonotype with many counts. This rearrangement joins TRBV27 to TRBJ2-1, with D perhaps matching TRBD1 (5 bases). The V gene lost 2 bases and the J gene lost 3 bases, with 11 bases spanning the gap. CDR3 length: 15 residues. The germline gives CDR1 MNHEY, CDR2 SMNVEV (reference sequence). The CDR3 DNA sequence: TGTGCCAGCAGTTTAGGGCAGGGTAGCTACAATGAGCAGTTCTTC. It is translated as CASSLGQGSYNEQFF.

This clonotype was seen ten or more times. The CDR3: CASSQETVSYEQYF. Here the CDR3 DNA reads TGTGCCAGCAGCCAAGAGACAGTGTCCTACGAGCAGTACTTC. The chain uses TRBV4-2 and TRBJ2-7; the D gene is possibly TRBD1 (5 bases). Trimming removed 0 bases from V and 1 base from J, with 7 bases in between. Germline-derived CDR1 and CDR2 are LGHNA and YNFKEQ. The CDR3 is made up of 14 amino acids.

The CDR3 sequence: CASSKAGRQFSPLHF. As DNA, the CDR3 is TGTGCCAGCAGCAAAGCGGGCCGACAGTTTTCACCCCTCCACTTT. V is TRBV7-9 and J is TRBJ1-6; a possible D gene is TRBD1 (5 bases). This CDR3 spans 15 amino acids. Trimming left V 5 bases short and J 9 bases short, with 17 bases between. CDR1 SEHNR and CDR2 FQNEAQ come from the germline V gene (reference sequence).

This clonotype was detected only a few times. J is TRBJ2-1 and V is TRBV3-1; TRBD2 aligns across 10 bases. The ends lost 3 bases at V and 3 bases at J; junction bases unmatched: 2. The CDR3 totals 15 residues. Germline assignment: CDR1 LGHDT and CDR2 YNNKEL (reference sequence). The DNA of the CDR3 is TGTGCCAGCAGCCACAAGCGGGGGGGCTACAATGAGCAGTTCTTC. Its protein is CASSHKRGGYNEQFF.

The chain employs TRBV7-3 and TRBJ2-1, with D maybe TRBD2 (5 bases). The CDR3 runs to 14 residues. Trimming pared 3 bases from V and 6 bases from J, leaving 12 bases between. The germline V gene has CDR1 SGHTA and CDR2 FQGTGA. CDR3 residues: CASSFGDLGNEQFF. The CDR3 DNA reads as TGTGCCAGCAGCTTCGGGGATCTAGGCAATGAGCAGTTCTTC.

This clonotype was seen many times. The CDR3 is CASSLSRGGGNNEQFF. CDR3 DNA: TGTGCCAGCAGTTTATCCCGGGGGGGCGGAAACAATGAGCAGTTCTTC. The genes are TRBV12-3 or TRBV12-4 and TRBJ2-1; 8 nucleotides match TRBD2. The CDR3 spans 16 residues. J gave up 5 bases and V 2 bases, and 8 bases lay outside the gene matches.

The V and J genes are TRBV5-1 and TRBJ1-1, with 7 bases matching TRBD1. Trimming cost V 1 base and J 0 bases; bases outside gene matches: 3. Germline CDR1 is SGHRS and CDR2 is YFSETQ. The CDR3 runs 15 residues. CDR3 loop: CASSLTTGMNTEAFF. CDR3 nucleotides: TGCGCCAGCAGCTTGACGACAGGGATGAACACTGAAGCTTTCTTT.

This clonotype was observed a handful of times. This chain connects TRBV7-8 to TRBJ2-7; possible D gene TRBD2, 5 bases. Per germline, CDR1 SGHVS and CDR2 FQNEAQ. V lost 2 bases and J lost 3, with 14 bases in between. The CDR3 is 15 residues long. The CDR3 protein is CASSLSRGSHYEQYF. CDR3 nucleotides: TGTGCCAGCAGCTTATCCCGGGGTTCTCACTACGAGCAGTACTTC.

This clonotype was seen more than once but under ten times. V usage is TRBV7-9 and J usage is TRBJ1-4; D call uncertain. This CDR3 spans 13 amino acids. Germline values: CDR1 SEHNR, CDR2 FQNEAQ (reference sequence). Trimming took off 11 bases at V and 3 bases at J, with 13 bases between the two ends. The CDR3, as DNA: TGTGCCTGGGGAAAAGGAGCTAATGAAAAACTGTTTTTT. Encoded protein: CAWGKGANEKLFF.

The chain recombines TRBV6-5 with TRBJ1-4; D is undetermined. The CDR3 runs 15 residues. Trimming shortened V by 5 bases and J by 12 bases, and 22 bases separated the two germline ends. Germline CDR1 reads MNHEY; CDR2 reads SVGAGI. CDR3 DNA: TGTGCCAGCAGTCATTCGACTAGCGGGAGGTGGGAACTGTTTTTT. This translates into CASSHSTSGRWELFF.

The chain combines TRBV2 with TRBJ2-3, with TRBD1 matching over 9 bases. The germline CDR1 and CDR2 sequences are SNHLY and FYNNEI. The CDR3 spans 14 residues. Germline trimming cut 6 bases from V and 1 base from J; bases unmatched to any gene: 2. The DNA for the CDR3 is TGTGCCAGCAGCCGGACAGGGGGCACAGATACGCAGTATTTT. It codes for CASSRTGGTDTQYF.

CDR3 nucleotides: TGTGCCAGCAGCTTAGGGGTTCCGCTGGCAAGTACGCAGTATTTT. This codes for CASSLGVPLASTQYF. This chain links TRBV7-2 with TRBJ2-3, with no clear D. CDR1 and CDR2 from the germline V gene are SGHTA and FQGNSA. The CDR3 loop spans 15 amino acids. Trimming removed 1 base from V and 8 bases from J, with 16 bases in between.

J is TRBJ1-2 and V is TRBV27, with 12 bases matching TRBD1. Per the germline V gene, CDR1 is MNHEY and CDR2 is SMNVEV (reference sequence). The CDR3 runs 15 residues. V lost 5 bases and J lost 10; bases outside the gene matches: 11. The CDR3 sequence is CASSKPGQGAHSYTF. The CDR3 bases are TGTGCCAGCAGTAAACCGGGACAGGGGGCCCATTCCTACACCTTC.

The chain links TRBV20-1 to TRBJ2-2; D is perhaps TRBD2 (6 bases). The germline gives CDR1 DFQATT, CDR2 SNEGSKA (reference sequence). V shed 3 bases and J shed 5 bases, with 16 bases lying between them. This CDR3 is built from 15 residues. The CDR3 loop is CSARAMTGETGELFF. In DNA, the CDR3 is TGCAGTGCTAGGGCGATGACGGGGGAAACCGGGGAGCTGTTTTTT.

This clonotype was observed a handful of times. The chain has TRBV11-3 and TRBJ1-6; D unclear. The CDR3 is made up of 14 amino acids. Germline V gene lookup returns CDR1 SGHNT and CDR2 YENEEA. V lost 1 base and J lost 6, with 7 bases in between. The CDR3, as DNA: TGTGCCAGCAGCTTAGGGAGAGTTAATTCACCCCTCCACTTT. It specifies CASSLGRVNSPLHF.